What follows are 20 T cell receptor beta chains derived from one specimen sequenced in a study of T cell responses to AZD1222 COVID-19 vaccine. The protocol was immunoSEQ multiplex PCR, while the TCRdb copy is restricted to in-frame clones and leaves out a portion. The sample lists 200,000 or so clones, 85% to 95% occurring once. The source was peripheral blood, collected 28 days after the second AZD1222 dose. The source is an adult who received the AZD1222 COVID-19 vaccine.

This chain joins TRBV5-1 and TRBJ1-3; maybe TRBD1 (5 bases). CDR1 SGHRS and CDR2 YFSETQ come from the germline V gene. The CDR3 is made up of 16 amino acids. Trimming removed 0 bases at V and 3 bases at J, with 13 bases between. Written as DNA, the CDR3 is TGCGCCAGCAGCTTGGCCGGCAGGGACTTTGGAAACACCATATATTTT. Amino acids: CASSLAGRDFGNTIYF.

This CDR3 is CASSLVGATNEKLFF. CDR3 DNA: TGTGCCAGCAGCTTGGTTGGTGCAACTAATGAAAAACTGTTTTTT. The chain has TRBV5-4 and TRBJ1-4; D is uncertain. Trimming shortened V by 0 bases and J by 0 bases, and 6 bases separated the two germline ends. The germline V gene encodes CDR1 SGHNT and CDR2 YYREEE (reference sequence). This CDR3 spans 15 amino acids. Full variable domain (missing parts from reference TRBV5-4 and TRBJ1-4): ETGVTQSPTHLIKTRGQQVTLRCSSQSGHNTVSWYQQALGQGPQFIFQYYREEENGRGNFPPRFSGLQFPNYSSELNVNALELDDSALYLCASSLVGATNEKLFFGSGTQLSVL.

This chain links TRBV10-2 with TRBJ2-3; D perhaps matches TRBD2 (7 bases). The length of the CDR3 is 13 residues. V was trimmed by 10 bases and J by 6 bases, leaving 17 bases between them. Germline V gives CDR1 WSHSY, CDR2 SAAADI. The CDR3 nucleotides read TGCGCCACGCTGCAGGGAGGGGGGGATACGCAGTATTTT. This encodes CATLQGGGDTQYF.

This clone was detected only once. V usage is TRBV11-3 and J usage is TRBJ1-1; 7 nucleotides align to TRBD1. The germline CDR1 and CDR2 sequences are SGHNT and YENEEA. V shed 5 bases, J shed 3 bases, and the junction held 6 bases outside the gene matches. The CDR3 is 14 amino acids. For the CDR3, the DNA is TGTGCCAGCAGCCCCGCAGGGGGTCACACTGAAGCTTTCTTT. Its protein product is CASSPAGGHTEAFF. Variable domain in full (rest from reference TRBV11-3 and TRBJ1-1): EAGVVQSPRYKIIEKKQPVAFWCNPISGHNTLYWYLQNLGQGPELLIRYENEEAVDDSQLPKDRFSAERLKGVDSTLKIQPAELGDSAVYLCASSPAGGHTEAFFGQGTRLTVV.

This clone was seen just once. For the CDR3, the DNA is TGTGCCAGCAGCCATGACAGGGCCCATGGCTACACCTTC. Protein product: CASSHDRAHGYTF. The chain joins TRBV11-2 to TRBJ1-2; 7 bases line up with TRBD1. The V segment lost 5 bases and the J segment 6 bases; nucleotides outside the gene matches: 6. Germline V gene sequence: CDR1 SGHAT, CDR2 FQNNGV. The CDR3 runs 13 residues.

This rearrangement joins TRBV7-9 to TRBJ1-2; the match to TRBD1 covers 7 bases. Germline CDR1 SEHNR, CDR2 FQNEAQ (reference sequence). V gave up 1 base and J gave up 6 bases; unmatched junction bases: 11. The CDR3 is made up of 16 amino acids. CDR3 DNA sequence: TGTGCCAGCAGCTTAGGGGACAGCAACCGCAGAGATGGCTACACCTTC. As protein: CASSLGDSNRRDGYTF.

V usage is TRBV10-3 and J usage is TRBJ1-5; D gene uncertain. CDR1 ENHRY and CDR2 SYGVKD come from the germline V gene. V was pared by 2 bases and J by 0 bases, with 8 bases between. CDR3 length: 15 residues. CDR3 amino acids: CAISETSASNQPQHF. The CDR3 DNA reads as TGTGCCATCAGTGAGACCTCAGCTAGCAATCAGCCCCAGCATTTT.

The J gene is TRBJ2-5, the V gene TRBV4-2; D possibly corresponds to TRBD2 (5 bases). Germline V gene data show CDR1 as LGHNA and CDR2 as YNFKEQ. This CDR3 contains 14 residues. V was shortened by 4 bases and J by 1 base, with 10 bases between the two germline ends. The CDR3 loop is CASSPELAQETQYF. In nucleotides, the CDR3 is TGTGCCAGCAGCCCCGAGCTAGCCCAAGAGACCCAGTACTTC.

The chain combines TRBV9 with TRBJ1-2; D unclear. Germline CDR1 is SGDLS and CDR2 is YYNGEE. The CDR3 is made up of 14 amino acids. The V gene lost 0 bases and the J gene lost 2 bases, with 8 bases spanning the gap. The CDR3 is CASSVGGGNYGYTF. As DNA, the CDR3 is TGTGCCAGCAGCGTAGGAGGCGGGAACTATGGCTACACCTTC.

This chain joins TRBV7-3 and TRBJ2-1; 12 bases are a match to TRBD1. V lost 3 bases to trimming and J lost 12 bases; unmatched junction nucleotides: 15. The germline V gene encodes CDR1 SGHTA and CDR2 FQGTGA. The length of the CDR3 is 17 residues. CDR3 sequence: CASSLGPGQGARVGQFF. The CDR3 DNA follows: TGTGCCAGCAGCTTGGGACCGGGACAGGGGGCGCGGGTGGGGCAGTTCTTC.

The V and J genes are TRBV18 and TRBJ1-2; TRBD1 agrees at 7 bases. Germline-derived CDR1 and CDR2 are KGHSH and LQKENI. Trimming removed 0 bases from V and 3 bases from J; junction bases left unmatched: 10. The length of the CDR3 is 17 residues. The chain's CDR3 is CASSPPRGSPFYYGYTF. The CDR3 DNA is TGTGCCAGCTCACCACCCAGGGGGTCCCCCTTTTACTATGGCTACACCTTC.

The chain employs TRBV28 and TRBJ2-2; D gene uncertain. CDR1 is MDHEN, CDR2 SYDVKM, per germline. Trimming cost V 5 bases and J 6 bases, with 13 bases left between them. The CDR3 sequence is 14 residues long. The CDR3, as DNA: TGTGCCAGCAGTCAAACCACCAGTTCCGGGGAGCTGTTTTTT. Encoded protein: CASSQTTSSGELFF.

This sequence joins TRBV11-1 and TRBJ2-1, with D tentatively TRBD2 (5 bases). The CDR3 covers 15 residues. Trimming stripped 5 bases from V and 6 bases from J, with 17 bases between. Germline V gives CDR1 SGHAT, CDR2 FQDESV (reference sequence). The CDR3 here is CASSRLMAGVNEQFF. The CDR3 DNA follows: TGTGCCAGCAGCAGGTTGATGGCGGGCGTCAATGAGCAGTTCTTC.

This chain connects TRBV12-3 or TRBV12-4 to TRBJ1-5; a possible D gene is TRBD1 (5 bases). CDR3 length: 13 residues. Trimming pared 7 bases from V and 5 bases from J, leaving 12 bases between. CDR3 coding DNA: TGTGCCAGCAACCTAGGGGAAGATCAGCCCCAGCATTTT. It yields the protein CASNLGEDQPQHF.

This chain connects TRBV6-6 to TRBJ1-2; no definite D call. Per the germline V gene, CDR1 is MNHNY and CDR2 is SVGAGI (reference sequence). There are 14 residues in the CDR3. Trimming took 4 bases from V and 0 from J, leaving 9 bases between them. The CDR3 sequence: CASSFIQTNYGYTF. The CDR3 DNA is TGTGCCAGCAGTTTCATCCAGACTAACTATGGCTACACCTTC.

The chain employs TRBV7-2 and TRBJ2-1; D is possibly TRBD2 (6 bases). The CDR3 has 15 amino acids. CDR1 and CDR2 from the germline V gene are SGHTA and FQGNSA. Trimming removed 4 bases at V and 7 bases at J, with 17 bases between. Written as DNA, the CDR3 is TGTGCCAGCAGCTCACGAAGCGGGTCTAGAAATGAGCAGTTCTTC. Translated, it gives CASSSRSGSRNEQFF.

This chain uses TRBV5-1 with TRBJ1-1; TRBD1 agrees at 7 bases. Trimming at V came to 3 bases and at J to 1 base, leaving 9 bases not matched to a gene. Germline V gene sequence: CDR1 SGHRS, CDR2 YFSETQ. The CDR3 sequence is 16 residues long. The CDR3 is CASSSLRGRPNTEAFF. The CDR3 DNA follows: TGCGCCAGCAGCTCACTAAGGGGGCGGCCGAACACTGAAGCTTTCTTT.

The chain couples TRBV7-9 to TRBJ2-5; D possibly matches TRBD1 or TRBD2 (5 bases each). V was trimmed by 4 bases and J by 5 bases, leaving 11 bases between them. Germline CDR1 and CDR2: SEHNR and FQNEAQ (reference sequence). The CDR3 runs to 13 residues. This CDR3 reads CASSWDEGETQYF. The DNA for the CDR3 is TGTGCCAGCAGCTGGGACGAAGGGGAGACCCAGTACTTC.

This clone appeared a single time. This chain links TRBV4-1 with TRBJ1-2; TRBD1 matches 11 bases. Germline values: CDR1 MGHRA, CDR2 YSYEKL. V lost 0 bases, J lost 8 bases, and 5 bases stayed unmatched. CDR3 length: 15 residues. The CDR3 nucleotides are TGCGCCAGCAGCCAAGAAGGACAGGGGGCTGGGGGCTACACCTTC. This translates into CASSQEGQGAGGYTF.

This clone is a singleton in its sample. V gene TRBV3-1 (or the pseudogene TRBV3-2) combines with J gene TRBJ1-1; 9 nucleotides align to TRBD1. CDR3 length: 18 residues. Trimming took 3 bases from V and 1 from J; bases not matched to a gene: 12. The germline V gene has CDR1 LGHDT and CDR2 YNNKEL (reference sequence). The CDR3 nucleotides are TGTGCCAGCAGCCAGGCTGGGACAGGGACCGTGAGGAACACTGAAGCTTTCTTT. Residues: CASSQAGTGTVRNTEAFF.